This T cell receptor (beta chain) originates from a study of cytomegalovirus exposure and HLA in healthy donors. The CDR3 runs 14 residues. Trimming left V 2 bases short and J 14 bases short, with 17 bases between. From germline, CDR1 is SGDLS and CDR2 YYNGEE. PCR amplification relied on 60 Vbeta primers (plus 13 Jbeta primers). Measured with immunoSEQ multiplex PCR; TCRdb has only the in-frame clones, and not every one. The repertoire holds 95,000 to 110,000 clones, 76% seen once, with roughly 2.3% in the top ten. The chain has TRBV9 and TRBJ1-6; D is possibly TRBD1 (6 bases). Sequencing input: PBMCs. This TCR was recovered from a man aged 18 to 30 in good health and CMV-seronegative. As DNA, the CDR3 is TGTGCCAGCAGCGTCCAATCCGGGGGGGCTACCCTCCACTTT. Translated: CASSVQSGGATLHF.